The rows below give T cell receptor beta chains drawn from one sample of a study of metastatic and nonmetastatic thyroid tumors. TCRdb reprocessed the PCR reads using MiXCR. The data show around 30,000 clones, approximately 17% seen once. Sequencing used blood. These receptors came from a female donor with papillary thyroid cancer or a benign thyroid nodule (not recorded which). Some clones in this sample may be carry-over from other donors' samples. The CDR3 runs from the conserved cysteine through the conserved F or W. The D gene is left open where the match is weak. Clone size is shown for a subset of rows, as once, few, many or a class of expanded clone.

size	V	D	J	DNA	CDR3
many	TRBV7-6	NA	TRBJ2-7	TGTGCCAGCAGCAGAGGTAGTGCAGGCGAGCAGTACTTC	CASSRGSAGEQYF
many	TRBV4-1	TRBD2	TRBJ2-1	TGCGCCAGCAGCAGGTCGGGTCTAGCGGGATACAATGAGCAGTTCTTC	CASSRSGLAGYNEQFF
many	TRBV6-5	TRBD2	TRBJ2-1	TGTGCCAGCAGTCACCGACCGACTAGCGGGAGGGGAAATGAGCAGTTCTTC	CASSHRPTSGRGNEQFF
medium-sized	TRBV30	NA	TRBJ1-2	TGTGCCTGGAGTATGTACTGGCAGGGCGGCGGCTACACCTTC	CAWSMYWQGGGYTF
many	TRBV7-2	TRBD2	TRBJ2-7	TGTGCCAGCAGCTTAACTAGCGGTACCTACGAGCAGTACTTC	CASSLTSGTYEQYF
few	TRBV28	NA	TRBJ1-1	TGTGCCAGCAGTCCTGGGGGGTCCCTCCTGTTGAAAGCTTTCTTT	CASSPGGSLLLKAFF
medium-sized	TRBV6-1	NA	TRBJ1-1	TGTGCCAGCAGCTACAGAGACGGTATTGAAGCTTTCTTT	CASSYRDGIEAFF
NA	TRBV12-3/TRBV12-4	NA	TRBJ2-5	TGTGCCAGCAGTCCACAGGCCGGGGTGGAGACCCAGTATTTC	CASSPQAGVETQYF
medium-sized	TRBV5-1	TRBD2	TRBJ2-1	TGCGCCAGCAGCTTGGCGGCTAGCGGGAGAGGTGATGAGCAGTTCTTC	CASSLAASGRGDEQFF
many	TRBV6-5	TRBD2	TRBJ2-1	TGTGCCAGCAGTTACTCGAGTCTAGCGGGAGGGCCCTATGAGCAGTTCTTC	CASSYSSLAGGPYEQFF
once	TRBV7-2	NA	TRBJ2-7	TGTGTCAGCAGCCCCAGCTATGACAATGAGCAGTACTTC	CVSSPSYDNEQYF
medium-sized	TRBV5-1	TRBD2	TRBJ2-7	TGCGCCAGCAGCACACTAGCGGGAGGTTCTCCCTACGAGCAGTACTTC	CASSTLAGGSPYEQYF
many	TRBV7-6	NA	TRBJ2-7	TGTGCCAGCAGCTTACTGGGCCCTCGTGATGAGCAGTACTTC	CASSLLGPRDEQYF
many	TRBV14	NA	TRBJ2-7	TGTGCCAGCAGCCAAGGAAGGGGATGGTTCACCTACGAGCAGTACTTC	CASSQGRGWFTYEQYF
NA	TRBV28	NA	TRBJ1-1	TGTGCCAGAGTCGATAGGGATACACTGAATACTTTATTT	CARVDRDTLNTLF
many	TRBV20-1	TRBD2	TRBJ2-7	TGCAGTGCCGCCAACCCCACTAGCGGGATCGACGGCGAGCAGTACTTC	CSAANPTSGIDGEQYF
few	TRBV6-5	TRBD1	TRBJ1-2	TGTGCCAGCAGTTACATAAGGACAGGGGAGGACTATGGCTACACCTTC	CASSYIRTGEDYGYTF
many	TRBV2	TRBD1	TRBJ1-4	TGTGCCAGCAGTGCCGGGACAGGGGATGAAAAACTGTTTTTT	CASSAGTGDEKLFF
NA	TRBV11-2	TRBD1	TRBJ2-6	TGTGCCAGCAGCCTGGGACAGGGCACGACTTTC	CASSLGQGTTF
many	TRBV4-1	TRBD1	TRBJ2-1	TGCGCCAGCACCGCGGACAGGGATTCATACAATGAGCAGTTCTTC	CASTADRDSYNEQFF
few	TRBV6-2/TRBV6-3	TRBD2	TRBJ2-3	TGTGCCAGCAGTTATGAGGGTGGACTAGCGGAACAGTGGACAGATACACAGTATTTT	CASSYEGGLAEQWTDTQYF
many	TRBV10-3	NA	TRBJ2-4	TGTGCCATCAGTGCATCAGGGGTGGAAGACATTCAGTACTTC	CAISASGVEDIQYF
medium-sized	TRBV5-1	TRBD1	TRBJ2-1	TGCGCCAGCAGCTTGGTGTGGACAGGAGGACATGAGCAGTTCTTC	CASSLVWTGGHEQFF
few	TRBV10-3	NA	TRBJ2-1	TGTGCCGCTGGACAGGGAGCGGGGAATGAGCAGTTCTTC	CAAGQGAGNEQFF
many	TRBV5-4	NA	TRBJ2-3	TGTGCCAGCAGCCCATCGGGGAGCCACCGTAGCACAGATACGCAGTATTTT	CASSPSGSHRSTDTQYF
few	TRBV27	TRBD2	TRBJ2-3	TGTGCCAGCAGTTTACCACCCGGGACTAGCGGGAGTACAGATACGCAGTATTTT	CASSLPPGTSGSTDTQYF